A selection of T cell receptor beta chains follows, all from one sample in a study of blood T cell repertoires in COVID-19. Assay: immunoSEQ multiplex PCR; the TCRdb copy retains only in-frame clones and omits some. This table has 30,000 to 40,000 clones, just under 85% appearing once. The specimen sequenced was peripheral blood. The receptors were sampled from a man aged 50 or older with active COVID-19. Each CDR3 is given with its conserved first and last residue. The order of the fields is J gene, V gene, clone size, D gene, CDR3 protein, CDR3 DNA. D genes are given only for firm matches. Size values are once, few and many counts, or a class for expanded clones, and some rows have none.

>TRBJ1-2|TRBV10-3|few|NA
CAISKEGGYGYTF
TGTGCCATCTCGAAGGAAGGGGGCTATGGCTACACCTTC
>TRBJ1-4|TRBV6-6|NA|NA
CASSYRHEKLFF
TGTGCCAGCAGTTATCGTCATGAAAAACTGTTTTTT
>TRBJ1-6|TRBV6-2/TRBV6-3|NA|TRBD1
CASSPLQGESSPLHF
TGTGCCAGCAGCCCCCTTCAGGGGGAGAGTTCACCCCTCCACTTT
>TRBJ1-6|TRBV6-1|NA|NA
CASSEAGGLRALHF
TGTGCCAGCAGTGAAGCCGGAGGGCTCCGCGCCCTCCACTTT
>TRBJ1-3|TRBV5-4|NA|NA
CASSLGGSSGNTIYF
TGTGCCAGCAGCTTGGGGGGCAGCTCTGGAAACACCATATATTTT
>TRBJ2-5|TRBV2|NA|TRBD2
CASSYGGGTGETQYF
TGTGCCAGCAGTTACGGGGGGGGCACCGGGGAGACCCAGTACTTC
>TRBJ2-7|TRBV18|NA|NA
CASSLRLPREVHEQYF
TGTGCCAGCTCACTACGTTTGCCCAGGGAAGTGCACGAGCAGTACTTC
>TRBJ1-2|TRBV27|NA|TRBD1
CASRTGGDIGYTF
TGTGCCAGCAGGACAGGGGGGGACATAGGCTACACCTTC
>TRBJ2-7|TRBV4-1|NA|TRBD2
CASSQDRGGPYEQYF
TGCGCCAGCAGCCAAGATCGGGGGGGCCCGTACGAGCAGTACTTC
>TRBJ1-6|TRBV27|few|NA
CASSSRYRDYYNSPLHF
TGTGCCAGCAGTTCCCGCTACAGGGACTACTATAATTCACCCCTCCACTTT
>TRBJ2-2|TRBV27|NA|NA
CASSLSPGNNGELFF
TGTGCCAGCAGTTTATCCCCAGGGAATAACGGGGAGCTGTTTTTT
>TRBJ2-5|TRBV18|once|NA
CASSEGEVETQYF
TGTGCCAGCTCAGAAGGGGAGGTCGAGACCCAGTACTTC
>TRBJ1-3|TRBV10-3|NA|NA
CAISVSGNTIYF
TGTGCCATCAGCGTTTCTGGAAACACCATATATTTT
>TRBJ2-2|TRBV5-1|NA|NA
CASSFSQGKAGELFF
TGCGCCAGCAGCTTTAGCCAGGGGAAGGCCGGGGAGCTGTTTTTT
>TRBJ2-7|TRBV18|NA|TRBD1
CASSHPGQGPHEQYF
TGTGCCAGCTCACATCCGGGACAGGGGCCCCACGAGCAGTACTTC
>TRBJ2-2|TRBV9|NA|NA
CASTRGGIDTGELFF
TGTGCCAGCACCCGAGGGGGAATTGACACCGGGGAGCTGTTTTTT
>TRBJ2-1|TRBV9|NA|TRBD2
CASSVGLAGGRYNEQFF
TGTGCCAGCAGCGTGGGACTAGCGGGGGGGCGCTACAATGAGCAGTTCTTC
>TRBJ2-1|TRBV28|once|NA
CASRKQGISSYNEQFF
TGTGCCAGCAGGAAACAGGGAATCAGCTCCTACAATGAGCAGTTCTTC
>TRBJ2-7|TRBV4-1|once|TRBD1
CASSPGTGSYEQYF
TGCGCCAGCAGCCCAGGGACAGGGAGCTACGAGCAGTACTTC
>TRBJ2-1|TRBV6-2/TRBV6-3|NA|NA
CASSYSHLGGSYNEQFF
TGTGCCAGCAGTTACTCGCATCTGGGGGGCTCCTACAATGAGCAGTTCTTC
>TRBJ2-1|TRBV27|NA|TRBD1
CASSFFGMGQPFSSYNEQFF
TGTGCCAGCAGTTTTTTCGGGATGGGACAGCCCTTTTCCTCCTACAATGAGCAGTTCTTC
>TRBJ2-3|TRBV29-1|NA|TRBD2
CSVHLNSGVFTDTQYF
TGCAGCGTTCACCTGAATAGCGGGGTTTTCACAGATACGCAGTATTTT
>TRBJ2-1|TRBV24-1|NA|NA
CATSGGGIGYNEQFF
TGTGCCACCAGTGGTGGAGGGATTGGCTACAATGAGCAGTTCTTC
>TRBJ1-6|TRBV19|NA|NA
CASSVDSNSPLHF
TGTGCCAGTAGTGTGGACAGTAATTCACCCCTCCACTTT
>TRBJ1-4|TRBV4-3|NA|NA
CASSRPIGGKLFF
TGCGCCAGCAGCCGTCCGATAGGGGGAAAACTGTTTTTT
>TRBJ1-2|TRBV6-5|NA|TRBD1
CASSYRGQGVYGYTF
TGTGCCAGCAGTTACCGGGGACAGGGGGTTTATGGCTACACCTTC